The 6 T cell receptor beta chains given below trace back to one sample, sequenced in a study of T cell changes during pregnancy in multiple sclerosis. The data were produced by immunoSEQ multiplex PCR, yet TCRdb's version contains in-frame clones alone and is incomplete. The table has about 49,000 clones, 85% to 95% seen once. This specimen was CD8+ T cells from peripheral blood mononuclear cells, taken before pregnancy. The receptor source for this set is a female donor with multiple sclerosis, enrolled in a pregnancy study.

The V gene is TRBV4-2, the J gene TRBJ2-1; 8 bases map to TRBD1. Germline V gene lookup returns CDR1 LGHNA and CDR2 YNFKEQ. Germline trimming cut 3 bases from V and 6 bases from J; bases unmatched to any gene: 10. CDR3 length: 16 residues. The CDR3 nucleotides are TGTGCCAGCAGCCAGGACTCCGGGACAGGTGGCAATGAGCAGTTCTTC. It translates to CASSQDSGTGGNEQFF.

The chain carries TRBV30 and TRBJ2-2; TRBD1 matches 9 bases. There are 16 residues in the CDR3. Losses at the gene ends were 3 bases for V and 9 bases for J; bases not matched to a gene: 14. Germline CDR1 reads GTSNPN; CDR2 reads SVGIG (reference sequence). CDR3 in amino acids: CAWSAGTGLTPRELFF. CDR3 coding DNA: TGTGCCTGGAGCGCCGGGACAGGGCTAACCCCTAGGGAGCTGTTTTTT.

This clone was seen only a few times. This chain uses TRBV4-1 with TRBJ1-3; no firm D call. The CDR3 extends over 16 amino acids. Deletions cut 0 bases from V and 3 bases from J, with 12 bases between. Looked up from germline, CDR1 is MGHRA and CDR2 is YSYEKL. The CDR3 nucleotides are TGCGCCAGCAGCCAAGAAACCGGGAAGGATGGAAACACCATATATTTT. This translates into CASSQETGKDGNTIYF.

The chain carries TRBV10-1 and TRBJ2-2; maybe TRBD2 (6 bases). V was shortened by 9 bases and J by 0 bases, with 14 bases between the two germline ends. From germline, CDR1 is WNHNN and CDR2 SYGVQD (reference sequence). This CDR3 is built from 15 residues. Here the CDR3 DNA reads TGCGCCAGTGCTGGCGGGGCGGCGAACACCGGGGAGCTGTTTTTT. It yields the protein CASAGGAANTGELFF.

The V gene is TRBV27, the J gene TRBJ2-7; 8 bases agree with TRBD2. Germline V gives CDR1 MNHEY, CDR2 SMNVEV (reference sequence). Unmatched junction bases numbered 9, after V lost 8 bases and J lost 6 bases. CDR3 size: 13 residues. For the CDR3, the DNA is TGTGCCAGCGCCCTAGGGACTAGAGGCGAGCAGTACTTC. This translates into CASALGTRGEQYF.

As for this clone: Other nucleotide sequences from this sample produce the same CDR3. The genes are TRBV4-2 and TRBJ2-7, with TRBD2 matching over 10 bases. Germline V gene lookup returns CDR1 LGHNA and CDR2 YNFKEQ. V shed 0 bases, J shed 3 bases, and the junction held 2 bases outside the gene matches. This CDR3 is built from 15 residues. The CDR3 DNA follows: TGTGCCAGCAGCCAAGACCCTAGCGGGGGCTACGAGCAGTACTTC. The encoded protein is CASSQDPSGGYEQYF.